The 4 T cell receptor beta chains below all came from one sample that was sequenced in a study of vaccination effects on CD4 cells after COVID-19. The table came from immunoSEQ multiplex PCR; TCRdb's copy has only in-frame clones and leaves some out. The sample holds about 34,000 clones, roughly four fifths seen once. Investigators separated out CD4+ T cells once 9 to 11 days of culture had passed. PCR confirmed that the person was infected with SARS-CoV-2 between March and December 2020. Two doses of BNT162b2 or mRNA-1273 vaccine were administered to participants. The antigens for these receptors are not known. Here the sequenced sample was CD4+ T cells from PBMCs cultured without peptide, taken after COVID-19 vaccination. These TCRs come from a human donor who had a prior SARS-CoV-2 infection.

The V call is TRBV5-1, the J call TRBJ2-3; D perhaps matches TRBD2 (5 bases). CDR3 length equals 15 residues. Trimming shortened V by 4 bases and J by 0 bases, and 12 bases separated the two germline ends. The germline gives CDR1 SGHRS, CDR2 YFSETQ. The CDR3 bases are TGCGCCAGCAGCCCCGGGGAGATGAGCACAGATACGCAGTATTTT. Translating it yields CASSPGEMSTDTQYF. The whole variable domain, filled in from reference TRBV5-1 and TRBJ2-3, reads KAGVTQTPRYLIKTRGQQVTLSCSPISGHRSVSWYQQTPGQGLQFLFEYFSETQRNKGNFPGRFSGRQFSNSRSEMNVSTLELGDSALYLCASSPGEMSTDTQYFGPGTRLTVL.

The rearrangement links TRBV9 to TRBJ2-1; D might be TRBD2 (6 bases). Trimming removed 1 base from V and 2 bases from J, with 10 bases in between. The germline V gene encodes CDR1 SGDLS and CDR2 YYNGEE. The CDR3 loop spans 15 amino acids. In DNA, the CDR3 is TGTGCCAGCAGCGTACTCGCGGGAACCTACAATGAGCAGTTCTTC. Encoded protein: CASSVLAGTYNEQFF.

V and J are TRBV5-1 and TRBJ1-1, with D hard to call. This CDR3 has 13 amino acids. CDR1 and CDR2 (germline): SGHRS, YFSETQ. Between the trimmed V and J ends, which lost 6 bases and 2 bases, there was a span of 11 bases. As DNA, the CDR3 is TGCGCCAGCACAGCGGACCTTAACACTGAAGCTTTCTTT. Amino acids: CASTADLNTEAFF.

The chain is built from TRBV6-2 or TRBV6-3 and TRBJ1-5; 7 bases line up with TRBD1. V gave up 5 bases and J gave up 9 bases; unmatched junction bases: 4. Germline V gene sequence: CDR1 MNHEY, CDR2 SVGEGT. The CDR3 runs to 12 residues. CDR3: CASSPRGLPQHF. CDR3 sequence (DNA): TGTGCCAGCAGTCCGAGGGGGCTGCCCCAGCATTTT.